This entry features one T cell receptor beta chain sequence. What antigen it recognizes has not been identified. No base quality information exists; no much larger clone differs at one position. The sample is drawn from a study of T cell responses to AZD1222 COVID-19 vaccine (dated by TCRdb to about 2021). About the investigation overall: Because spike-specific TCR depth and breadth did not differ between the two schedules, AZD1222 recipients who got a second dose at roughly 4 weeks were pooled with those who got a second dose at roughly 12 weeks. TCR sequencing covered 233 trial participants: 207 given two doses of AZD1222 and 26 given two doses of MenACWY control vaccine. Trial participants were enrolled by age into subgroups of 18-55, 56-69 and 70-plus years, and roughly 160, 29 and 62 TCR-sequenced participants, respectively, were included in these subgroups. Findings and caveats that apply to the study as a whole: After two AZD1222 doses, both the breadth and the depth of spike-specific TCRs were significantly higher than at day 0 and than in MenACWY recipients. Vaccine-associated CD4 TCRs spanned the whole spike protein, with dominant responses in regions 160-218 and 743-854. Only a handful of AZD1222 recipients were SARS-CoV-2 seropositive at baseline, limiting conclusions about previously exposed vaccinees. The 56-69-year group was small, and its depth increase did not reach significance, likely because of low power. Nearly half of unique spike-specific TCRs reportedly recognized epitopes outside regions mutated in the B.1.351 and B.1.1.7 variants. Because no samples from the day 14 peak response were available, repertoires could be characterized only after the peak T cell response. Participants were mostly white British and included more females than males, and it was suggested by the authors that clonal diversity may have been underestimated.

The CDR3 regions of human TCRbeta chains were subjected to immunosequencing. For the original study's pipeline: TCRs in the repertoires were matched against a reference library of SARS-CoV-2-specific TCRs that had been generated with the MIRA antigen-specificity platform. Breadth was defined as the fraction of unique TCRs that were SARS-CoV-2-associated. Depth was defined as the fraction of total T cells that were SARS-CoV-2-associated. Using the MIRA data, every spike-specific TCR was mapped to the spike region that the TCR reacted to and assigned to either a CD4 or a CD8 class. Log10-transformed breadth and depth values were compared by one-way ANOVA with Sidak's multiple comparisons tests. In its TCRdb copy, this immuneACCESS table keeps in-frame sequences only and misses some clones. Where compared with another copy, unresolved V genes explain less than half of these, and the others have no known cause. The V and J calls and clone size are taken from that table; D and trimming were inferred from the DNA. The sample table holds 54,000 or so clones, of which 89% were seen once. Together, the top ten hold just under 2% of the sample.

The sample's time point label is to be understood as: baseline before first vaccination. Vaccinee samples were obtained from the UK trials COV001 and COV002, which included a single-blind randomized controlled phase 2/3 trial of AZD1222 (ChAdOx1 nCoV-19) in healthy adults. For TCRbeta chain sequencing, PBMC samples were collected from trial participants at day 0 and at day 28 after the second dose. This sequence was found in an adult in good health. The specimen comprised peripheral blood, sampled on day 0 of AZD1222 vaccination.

CDR3 protein: CASSSSGPDVGELFF. In nucleotide form, the sequence is TGTGCCAGCAGCTCCTCGGGTCCTGACGTGGGGGAGCTGTTTTTT. This chain is built from TRBV5-4 and TRBJ2-2, with the D segment identity uncertain. Including cysteine and phenylalanine, the CDR3 has 15 amino acids. Here the CDR3 DNA is all that survives: 45 bases in frame from base 1. The germline V gene (reference sequence) sets CDR1 to SGHNT and CDR2 to YYREEE. Relative to germline, V is 3 bases shorter and J is 8 bases shorter, with 17 bases between their ends. Where the CDR3 stops, the reference TRBV5-4 and TRBJ2-2 genes take over; the full variable domain is ETGVTQSPTHLIKTRGQQVTLRCSSQSGHNTVSWYQQALGQGPQFIFQYYREEENGRGNFPPRFSGLQFPNYSSELNVNALELDDSALYLCASSSSGPDVGELFFGEGSRLTVL.